The 20 T cell receptor beta chains below come from one sample, sequenced in a study of blood T cell repertoires in COVID-19 (dated by TCRdb to the early 2020s). Receptor libraries were prepared by the immunoSEQ multiplex PCR assay. Drawn from immuneACCESS, this table holds only the in-frame rearrangements with V and J called that TCRdb kept. Clones are partly lost; checked studies trace under half to an unresolved V gene and leave the rest unexplained. This sample gives under 350,000 clones in total; roughly 90% of them show up just once. Together, the top ten hold 2.6% of the sample. The sequenced material came from PBMCs or T cells enriched from blood (not recorded which). Source of these receptors: a man aged 55 to 70 who had recovered from COVID-19.

The chain combines TRBV6-5 with TRBJ1-2, with D possibly TRBD1 on 5 matching bases. Looked up from germline, CDR1 is MNHEY and CDR2 is SVGAGI. This CDR3 has 14 amino acids. The V end lost 0 bases, the J end lost 7 bases, and 12 bases lay between the germline ends. The CDR3 here is CASSYSNGGGGYTF. DNA of the CDR3: TGTGCCAGCAGTTACTCGAACGGGGGGGGTGGCTACACCTTC.

As for this clone: Additional DNA sequences in this sample encode the identical CDR3. The chain links TRBV30 to TRBJ1-1, with TRBD1 matching 7 bases. With 2 bases clipped from V and 1 base from J, the junction kept 1 base outside the gene matches. CDR1 GTSNPN and CDR2 SVGIG come from the germline V gene (reference sequence). There are 13 residues in the CDR3. The CDR3 protein is CAWSRTGNTEAFF. CDR3 sequence (DNA): TGTGCCTGGAGTAGGACAGGGAACACTGAAGCTTTCTTT.

The chain combines TRBV19 with TRBJ2-5; D gene uncertain. The V end lost 7 bases, the J end lost 1 base, and 10 bases lay between the germline ends. There are 13 residues in the CDR3. Germline CDR1 is LNHDA and CDR2 is SQIVND (reference sequence). The DNA of the CDR3 is TGTGCCAGTAATATGAGGATCCAAGAGACCCAGTACTTC. This encodes CASNMRIQETQYF.

This chain uses TRBV9 with TRBJ1-6, with TRBD1 matching over 8 bases. The V gene end was trimmed by 3 bases and the J gene end by 8 bases; junction bases not matched to a gene: 7. This CDR3 comprises 15 residues. Germline V lookup: CDR1 SGDLS, CDR2 YYNGEE. CDR3 region: CASSARQGIDSPLHF. The CDR3 DNA follows: TGTGCCAGCAGCGCCAGACAGGGGATCGATTCACCCCTCCACTTT.

The chain has TRBV5-1 and TRBJ2-3; D might be TRBD2 (6 bases). The CDR3 length is 16 residues. V gave up 4 bases and J gave up 2 bases, with 17 bases separating them. Per the germline V gene, CDR1 is SGHRS and CDR2 is YFSETQ. In DNA, the CDR3 is TGCGCCAGCAGCACCAACCGAGCGGGTATCACAGATACGCAGTATTTT. It yields the protein CASSTNRAGITDTQYF.

The chain uses TRBV7-2 and TRBJ2-5; TRBD2 matches at 11 bases. CDR3 length equals 15 residues. Germline assignment: CDR1 SGHTA and CDR2 FQGNSA. Trimming cost V 1 base and J 3 bases; bases outside gene matches: 1. Here the CDR3 reads CASSLVLAGEETQYF. CDR3 DNA: TGTGCCAGCAGCTTAGTACTAGCGGGGGAAGAGACCCAGTACTTC. The variable domain in full, with the rest retrieved from reference TRBV7-2 and TRBJ2-5, is GAGVSQSPSNKVTEKGKDVELRCDPISGHTALYWYRQSLGQGLEFLIYFQGNSAPDKSGLPSDRFSAERTGGSVSTLTIQRTQQEDSAVYLCASSLVLAGEETQYFGPGTRLLVL.

The chain combines TRBV7-9 with TRBJ2-3; 7 nucleotides match TRBD1. The CDR3 extends over 16 amino acids. V lost 3 bases to trimming and J lost 4 bases; unmatched junction nucleotides: 10. Germline values: CDR1 SEHNR, CDR2 FQNEAQ (reference sequence). DNA of the CDR3: TGTGCCAGCAGCTTCCTTGCCGGACAGGTGCCAGATACGCAGTATTTT. It yields the protein CASSFLAGQVPDTQYF.

This clone was seen just once. The rearrangement links TRBV27 to TRBJ1-5; D possibly corresponds to TRBD1 (6 bases). Germline lookup yields CDR1 MNHEY and CDR2 SMNVEV (reference sequence). V was shortened by 4 bases and J by 6 bases, with 7 bases between the two germline ends. This CDR3 comprises 12 residues. The CDR3 nucleotides read TGTGCCAGCAGTTCCAGGGGTCAGCCCCAGCATTTT. Encoded protein: CASSSRGQPQHF.

This chain links TRBV18 with TRBJ1-5; D is possibly TRBD1 (5 bases). CDR3 length equals 15 residues. Germline assignment: CDR1 KGHSH and CDR2 LQKENI. V was pared by 3 bases and J by 3 bases, with 12 bases between. For the CDR3, the DNA is TGTGCCAGCTCACCCGCCGTACAGGACAATCAGCCCCAGCATTTT. Protein product: CASSPAVQDNQPQHF. Using reference TRBV18 and TRBJ1-5 for the parts outside the CDR3, the full variable domain is NAGVMQNPRHLVRRRGQEARLRCSPMKGHSHVYWYRQLPEEGLKFMVYLQKENIIDESGMPKERFSAEFPKEGPSILRIQQVVRGDSAAYFCASSPAVQDNQPQHFGDGTRLSIL.

V and J are TRBV10-3 and TRBJ1-5; D unresolved. The germline V and J ends were trimmed by 6 bases and 5 bases, with 11 bases remaining between them. The germline V gene has CDR1 ENHRY and CDR2 SYGVKD. The CDR3 is made up of 13 amino acids. The CDR3 region is CAISLRADQPQHF. CDR3 bases: TGTGCCATCAGCCTGCGGGCAGATCAGCCCCAGCATTTT.

The V gene is TRBV9, the J gene TRBJ1-1; TRBD1 matches 7 bases. The V gene end was trimmed by 6 bases and the J gene end by 0 bases; junction bases not matched to a gene: 5. CDR1 is SGDLS and CDR2 is YYNGEE in the germline V gene. CDR3 length: 14 amino acids. For the CDR3, the DNA is TGTGCCAGCACCCCGGGACAGCTGAACACTGAAGCTTTCTTT. Its translation: CASTPGQLNTEAFF.

CDR3 DNA sequence: TGTGCCAGCAGCACTAAAGCCGGAGAGACCCAGTACTTC. Its protein product is CASSTKAGETQYF. The chain links TRBV7-2 to TRBJ2-5; the D is unclear. V was shortened by 5 bases and J by 4 bases, with 11 bases between the two germline ends. There are 13 residues in the CDR3. Germline CDR1 reads SGHTA; CDR2 reads FQGNSA.

The chain is built from TRBV7-9 and TRBJ2-7; 7 bases fit TRBD2. The J segment lost 3 bases and the V segment lost 5 bases, leaving 4 bases of the junction unmatched. The CDR3 length is 13 residues. Germline assignment: CDR1 SEHNR and CDR2 FQNEAQ (reference sequence). As DNA, the CDR3 is TGTGCCAGCAGCATGGGACTAAACTACGAGCAGTACTTC. It translates to CASSMGLNYEQYF.

The genes are TRBV30 and TRBJ1-5; 8 bases line up with TRBD1. J gave up 6 bases and V 6 bases, and 7 bases lay outside the gene matches. The CDR3 length is 13 residues. Germline V gene lookup returns CDR1 GTSNPN and CDR2 SVGIG (reference sequence). CDR3 nucleotides: TGTGCCTGTTCTCAGGGGGCGTCTCAGCCCCAGCATTTT. It encodes CACSQGASQPQHF. The variable domain in full, completed from reference TRBV30 and TRBJ1-5, reads SQTIHQWPATLVQPVGSPLSLECTVEGTSNPNLYWYRQAAGRGLQLLFYSVGIGQISSEVPQNLSASRPQDRQFILSSKKLLLSDSGFYLCACSQGASQPQHFGDGTRLSIL.

J is TRBJ2-7 and V is TRBV9; the D gene is possibly TRBD1 (5 bases). V dropped 3 bases and J dropped 3 bases, with 13 bases sitting between them. Germline values: CDR1 SGDLS, CDR2 YYNGEE. This CDR3 spans 14 amino acids. The CDR3 loop is CASSANQGYYEQYF. The DNA of the CDR3 is TGTGCCAGCAGCGCAAACCAGGGATACTACGAGCAGTACTTC.

This clone showed up just once. The rearrangement links TRBV27 to TRBJ2-1; 9 bases fit TRBD2. The length of the CDR3 is 13 residues. The germline V gene has CDR1 MNHEY and CDR2 SMNVEV (reference sequence). V lost 2 bases, J lost 8 bases, and 1 base stayed unmatched. The CDR3 DNA reads TGTGCCAGCAGTTTAGCGGGAGGGCATGAGCAGTTCTTC. Protein product: CASSLAGGHEQFF.

This CDR3 reads CASSLITGTQETQYF. Written as DNA, the CDR3 is TGTGCCAGCTCACTTATAACCGGGACTCAGGAGACCCAGTACTTC. The V and J genes are TRBV18 and TRBJ2-5; possibly TRBD2 for D (6 bases). CDR3 size: 15 residues. V gave up 4 bases and J gave up 5 bases, with 17 bases separating them. Looked up from germline, CDR1 is KGHSH and CDR2 is LQKENI.

The V gene is TRBV11-1, the J gene TRBJ2-3, with 7 bases aligning to TRBD2. The germline gives CDR1 SGHAT, CDR2 FQDESV (reference sequence). This CDR3 has 16 amino acids. V shed 5 bases, J shed 0 bases, and the junction held 8 bases outside the gene matches. CDR3 bases: TGTGCCAGCAGCCCCCGCCAGCGGGGCAGCACAGATACGCAGTATTTT. Residues: CASSPRQRGSTDTQYF.

This clone was counted once. This chain uses TRBV12-3 or TRBV12-4 with TRBJ1-2; D gene uncertain. Trimming stripped 6 bases from V and 5 bases from J, with 10 bases between. The CDR3 length is 12 residues. For the CDR3, the DNA is TGTGCCAGCAGCAAAGTCGGTTATGGCTACACCTTC. Its translation: CASSKVGYGYTF.

The chain links TRBV7-2 to TRBJ1-6; D is uncertain. The CDR3 spans 14 residues. V gave up 3 bases and J gave up 2 bases, with 5 bases separating them. Germline CDR1 SGHTA, CDR2 FQGNSA. The CDR3 bases are TGTGCCAGCAGCTTTACAGCCTATAATTCACCCCTCCACTTT. This sequence encodes CASSFTAYNSPLHF.